These T cell receptor beta chains were read from a single sample in a study of CD8+CD57+ T cells in acquired aplastic anemia. TCRdb redid the calling of the reads with MiXCR, one entry per CDR3 protein. The table lists about 180,000 distinct CDR3 sequences, around 50% of them singletons. Specimen: sorted CD4+, CD8+, or CD8+CD57+ T cells (not recorded which) from PBMCs. The receptors derive from a human donor with aplastic anemia. The CDR3 runs from the conserved cysteine through the conserved F or W. The D gene is left open where the match is weak. Rows give clone size only sometimes, using once, few, many, or a class for an expanded clone.

V gene	J gene	clone size	D gene	CDR3 DNA	CDR3 protein
TRBV24-1	TRBJ1-2	NA	TRBD1	TGTGCCACCAGCACAGGGGGCGCGGGGGGCTACACCTTC	CATSTGGAGGYTF
TRBV6-1	TRBJ2-3	NA	NA	TGTGCCAGCCGTCGGGGTCTGAGAGATACGCAGTATTTT	CASRRGLRDTQYF
TRBV11-1	TRBJ2-3	NA	NA	TGTGCCAGCAGACCCACTAGTGCTAGCACAGATACGCAGTATTTT	CASRPTSASTDTQYF
TRBV10-3	TRBJ2-1	NA	TRBD2	TGTGCCTTACGGACTAGCGATTCCGATGAGCAGTTCTTC	CALRTSDSDEQFF
TRBV20-1	TRBJ2-2	once	TRBD1	TGCAGTGCTAGAGATCAAGGGACAGGGGACACCGGGGAGCTGTTTTTT	CSARDQGTGDTGELFF
TRBV19	TRBJ2-1	NA	NA	TGTGCCAGTAGTATGAGCAGATCCTACAATGAGCAGTTCTTC	CASSMSRSYNEQFF
TRBV19	TRBJ2-1	NA	TRBD2	TGTGCCAGTAGTATACTAGCGGGGGGGCCAGCCAATGAGCAGTTCTTC	CASSILAGGPANEQFF
TRBV9	TRBJ2-7	many	NA	TGTGCCAGCAGCGTAGCCAGTGACAGCGAGCAGTACTTC	CASSVASDSEQYF
TRBV19	TRBJ1-1	many	NA	TGTGCCAGTAGTTTAGAAGGCAGGGAAGCTTTCTTT	CASSLEGREAFF
TRBV15	TRBJ1-6	NA	TRBD1	TGTGCCACCAGCAGATCAGGGGGTCACTCACCCCTCCACTTT	CATSRSGGHSPLHF
TRBV2	TRBJ2-5	NA	TRBD2	TGTGCCAGCAAGCGGGATGAAGAGACCCAGTACTTC	CASKRDEETQYF
TRBV10-3	TRBJ1-5	few	TRBD1	TGTGCCATCAGTGAGAATACCGGGACAGGGGGCGATCAGCCCCAGCATTTT	CAISENTGTGGDQPQHF
TRBV24-1	TRBJ1-4	NA	NA	TGTGCCACCAGTGAAGGCGGTGGTGAAAAACTGTTTTTT	CATSEGGGEKLFF
TRBV2	TRBJ2-7	NA	TRBD1	TGTGCCAGCTCACAAGGACAGGGACCTTACGAGCAGTACTTC	CASSQGQGPYEQYF
TRBV18	TRBJ2-7	NA	NA	TGTGCCAGCTCACCACGCGATGGGGTAGCCGTCGAGCAGTACTTC	CASSPRDGVAVEQYF
TRBV2	TRBJ2-1	NA	NA	TGTGCCAGCAGTGAAGCGTGGGTTGTTGATGAGCAGTTCTTC	CASSEAWVVDEQFF
TRBV15	TRBJ2-7	many	TRBD1	TGTGCCACCAGCACAACCAGGACAGGGGGAGGCTACGAGCAGTACTTC	CATSTTRTGGGYEQYF
TRBV9	TRBJ1-4	NA	TRBD1	TGTGCCAGCAGCGTAGGACAGGGGAACTCGGAACTGTTTTTT	CASSVGQGNSELFF
TRBV29-1	TRBJ2-2	once	NA	TGCAGCGTTGAGGGGGAGAGGAACACCGGGGAGCTGTTTTTT	CSVEGERNTGELFF
TRBV7-9	TRBJ2-1	few	TRBD2	TGTGCCAGCAGAACACTGGCGGGGGAAACCTACAATGAGCAGTTCTTC	CASRTLAGETYNEQFF
TRBV20-1	TRBJ2-1	NA	TRBD2	TGCAGTGCTAGAATCCCTAGCGGAGTCTACAATGAGCAGTTCTTC	CSARIPSGVYNEQFF
TRBV6-1	TRBJ2-1	NA	NA	TGTGCCAGTCTCGACGTCAACAATGAGCAGTTCTTC	CASLDVNNEQFF
TRBV12-3/TRBV12-4	TRBJ2-2	NA	NA	TGTGCCAGCAGCCGAACCTACGGGGAGCTGTTTTTT	CASSRTYGELFF
TRBV11-1	TRBJ2-7	NA	TRBD2	TGTGCCAGCAGCTCAGGACTAGCGGGAGCGAAAACCTACGAGCAGTACTTC	CASSSGLAGAKTYEQYF
TRBV2	TRBJ2-7	NA	NA	TGTGCCAGCAGCCCCGGGACCGTTACCTACGAGCAGTACTTC	CASSPGTVTYEQYF
TRBV7-6	TRBJ2-1	many	NA	TGTGCCAGCAGCTTAAGAGGGCGGTACAATGAGCAGTTCTTC	CASSLRGRYNEQFF
TRBV7-8	TRBJ2-7	NA	NA	TGTGCCAGCAGCTTAGTATACGAGCAGTACTTC	CASSLVYEQYF
TRBV10-2	TRBJ1-2	few	TRBD1	TGCGCCAGCACCCCGGACAGGGGAGGCTATGGCTACACCTTC	CASTPDRGGYGYTF
TRBV5-4	TRBJ1-2	NA	NA	TGTGCCAGCAGCTTGGACAGGGTTAATCATGGCTACACCTTC	CASSLDRVNHGYTF
TRBV11-2	TRBJ2-3	many	TRBD2	TGTGCCAGCAGCTCTCTAGCGGGGGGTGGAGATACGCAGTATTTT	CASSSLAGGGDTQYF
TRBV12-3/TRBV12-4	TRBJ2-1	many	NA	TGTGCCAGCAGTTCGGACATCGCTATCAATGAGCAGTTCTTC	CASSSDIAINEQFF
TRBV6-5	TRBJ2-1	many	NA	TGTGCCAGCAGTTCCGGGACAATGTCCTACAATGAGCAGTTCTTC	CASSSGTMSYNEQFF
TRBV19	TRBJ2-7	NA	NA	TGTGCCAGTAGGACAGGATTGGGAGAGCAGTACTTC	CASRTGLGEQYF
TRBV11-1	TRBJ2-3	many	NA	TGTGCCAGCAGTCGCACCGGGACTGCACCTTCCACAGATACGCAGTATTTT	CASSRTGTAPSTDTQYF
TRBV20-1	TRBJ2-5	NA	NA	TGCAGTGCACCCTCGCGCCGGGAGACCCAGTACTTC	CSAPSRRETQYF
TRBV6-5	TRBJ1-1	NA	TRBD1	TGTGCCCGCAGTTACTCGACAGGGCTTAACACTGAAGCTTTCTTT	CARSYSTGLNTEAFF
TRBV4-1	TRBJ2-3	many	NA	TGCGCCAGCAGCCCGGCCCGTAGCACAGATACGCAGTATTTT	CASSPARSTDTQYF
TRBV25-1	TRBJ1-6	few	NA	TGTGCCAGCAGGCAAGATCCCAATTCACCCCTCCACTTT	CASRQDPNSPLHF
TRBV2	TRBJ1-6	NA	TRBD1	TGTGCCAGCAGAGGACAGGGTAATACCAATTCACCCCTCCACTTT	CASRGQGNTNSPLHF
TRBV4-1	TRBJ2-5	few	TRBD2	TGCGCCAGCAGCTTCGGTAGCGGGGGGGCAGAGACCCAGTACTTC	CASSFGSGGAETQYF
TRBV20-1	TRBJ2-2	NA	NA	TGCAGTGCTAGTAGGGGGGGAGGGGAGCTGTTTTTT	CSASRGGGELFF
TRBV15	TRBJ2-1	few	TRBD2	TGTGCCACCAGCACCCGGACTAGTGATGAGCAGTTCTTC	CATSTRTSDEQFF
TRBV2	TRBJ2-7	few	NA	TGTGCCAGCAGGGAAGGGGGATCCTACGAGCAGTACTTC	CASREGGSYEQYF
TRBV2	TRBJ1-5	NA	TRBD1	TGTGCCAGCAGCTGGACAGGGGGTTACCATTATCAGCCCCAGCATTTT	CASSWTGGYHYQPQHF
TRBV10-3	TRBJ2-3	NA	NA	TGTGCCATCATGGGAACGGGCGCAGATACGCAGTATTTT	CAIMGTGADTQYF
TRBV7-9	TRBJ1-3	NA	NA	TGTGCCAGCAGCTTATTGGAGGGAAACACCATATATTTT	CASSLLEGNTIYF
TRBV25-1	TRBJ2-3	many	TRBD1	TGTGCCAGCAGTGTGACAGGGTCTAGCACAGATACGCAGTATTTT	CASSVTGSSTDTQYF
TRBV15	TRBJ1-5	many	NA	TGTGCCACCAGCAGAGATGGTAGCAATCAGCCCCAGCATTTT	CATSRDGSNQPQHF
TRBV20-1	TRBJ2-1	NA	TRBD2	TGCAGTGCTAGAGAGGCCCTAGCGGGGTACAATGAGCAGTTCTTC	CSAREALAGYNEQFF
TRBV6-1	TRBJ2-1	few	TRBD2	TGTGCCAGCAGGGGTCTAGCGGGGGGTAACAATGAGCAGTTCTTC	CASRGLAGGNNEQFF
TRBV24-1	TRBJ1-5	few	NA	TGTGCCACCAGTGAGTTAGGTCAGCCCCAGCATTTT	CATSELGQPQHF
TRBV19	TRBJ2-7	many	NA	TGTGCCAGTAGTAGGGAGGGGACAGGTACCTACGAGCAGTACTTC	CASSREGTGTYEQYF
TRBV4-2	TRBJ1-2	many	TRBD1	TGTGCCAGCAGCCAGTTGTCTGGCAGGGGGGACTATGGCTACACCTTC	CASSQLSGRGDYGYTF
TRBV10-3	TRBJ2-3	few	TRBD2	TGTGCCGGGTCCAGAGCGGGGTTCACAGATACGCAGTATTTT	CAGSRAGFTDTQYF
TRBV19	TRBJ2-1	few	NA	TGTGCCAGTAGTATAGGGGGAAATGAGCAGTTCTTC	CASSIGGNEQFF
TRBV10-3	TRBJ2-5	NA	NA	TGTGCCACCAGTGGTCAGACAGAGACCCAGTACTTC	CATSGQTETQYF
TRBV4-1	TRBJ2-3	few	NA	TGCGCCAGCAGGCCAAGAATTGCGGGCTCCACAGATACGCAGTATTTT	CASRPRIAGSTDTQYF
TRBV28	TRBJ1-2	many	TRBD1	TGTGCCAGCACCAAACCCGGGACAGGGACATATGGCTACACCTTC	CASTKPGTGTYGYTF